This T cell receptor (beta chain) was found in a study of T cells expressing NK-cell markers. The cDNA for TCR beta came from 5'RACE template switching with UMIs. TCRdb reanalyzed the 5' RACE reads and collapses them to one entry per CDR3 protein, without DNA. With some 460,000 distinct CDR3 sequences in the sample, the ten largest clones hold almost 1.5%. This CDR3 comprises 14 residues. The receptor comes from a woman aged 50 to 60 in good health. Material: blood T cells: a sorted CD56 or NKG2C T cell subset, CD4+ or CD8+ T cells, or bulk PBMC T cells (not recorded which). The chain carries TRBV12-3 or TRBV12-4 and TRBJ2-7; the D call of TRBD1 rests on TCRdb alone, since no DNA is present to check it. This CDR3 is CASSRDRGLIEQYF.